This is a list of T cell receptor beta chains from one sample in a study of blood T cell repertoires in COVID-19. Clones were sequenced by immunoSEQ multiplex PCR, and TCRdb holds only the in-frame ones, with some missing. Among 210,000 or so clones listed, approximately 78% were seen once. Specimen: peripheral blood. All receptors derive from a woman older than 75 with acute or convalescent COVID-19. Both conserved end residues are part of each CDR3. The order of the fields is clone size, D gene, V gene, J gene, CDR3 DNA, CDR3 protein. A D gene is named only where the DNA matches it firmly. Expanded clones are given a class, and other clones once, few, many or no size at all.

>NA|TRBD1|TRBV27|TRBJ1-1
TGTGCCAGCAGTAACAGGGGATCTGAAGCTTTCTTT
CASSNRGSEAFF
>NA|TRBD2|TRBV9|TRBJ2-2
TGTGCCAGCAGCGTTGATCTAGCGGGATCCGGGGAGCTGTTTTTT
CASSVDLAGSGELFF
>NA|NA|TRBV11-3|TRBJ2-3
TGTGCCAGCAGCTTAGATTCGCAGGGCGCAGGTGTAGATACGCAGTATTTT
CASSLDSQGAGVDTQYF
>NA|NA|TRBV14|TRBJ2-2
TGTGCCAGCAGCCCCGTCGGAGGCTACGGGGAGCTGTTTTTT
CASSPVGGYGELFF
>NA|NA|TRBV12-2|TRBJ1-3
TGTGCAAGTCGCTTAAGGACAACAGCCTTCAGCTCTGGAAACACCATATATTTT
CASRLRTTAFSSGNTIYF
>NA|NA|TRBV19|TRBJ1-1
TGTGCCAGTAGTACGGGGGTTCGGAACACTGAAGCTTTCTTT
CASSTGVRNTEAFF
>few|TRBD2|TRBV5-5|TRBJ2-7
TGTGCCAGCAGCTTCGCTAGCGGTCAGGCCCCACTCTACGAGCAGTACTTC
CASSFASGQAPLYEQYF
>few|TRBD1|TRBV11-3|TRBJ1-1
TGTGCCAGCAGCGTTAGCCGACAGGGGGTTGAAGCTTTCTTT
CASSVSRQGVEAFF
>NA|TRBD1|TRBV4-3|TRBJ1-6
TGCGCCAGCAGCCAACAACCTCCCGGGACAGGGCTAAGGTCACCCCTCCACTTT
CASSQQPPGTGLRSPLHF
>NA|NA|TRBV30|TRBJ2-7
TGTGCCTGGAGCGGCCCCCGGCGAGGGAATGTCCACGAGCAGTACTTC
CAWSGPRRGNVHEQYF
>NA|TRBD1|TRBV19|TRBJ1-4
TGTGCCAGTAGTAGCGCCGGGACAGGGCATGAAAAACTGTTTTTT
CASSSAGTGHEKLFF
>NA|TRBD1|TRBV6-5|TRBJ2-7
TGTGCCAGCAGCCGACAGGGTGGTTCCTACGAGCAGTACTTC
CASSRQGGSYEQYF
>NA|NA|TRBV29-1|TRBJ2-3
TGCAGCGTACTCGAAACCACAGATACGCAGTATTTT
CSVLETTDTQYF
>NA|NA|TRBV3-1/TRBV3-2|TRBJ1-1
TGTGCCAGCAGCCAAGTCGGCACAGGTCTTGAAGCTTTCTTT
CASSQVGTGLEAFF
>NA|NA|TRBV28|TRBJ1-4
TGTGCCAGCAGTCCCCTTCGCGGAGTACGGGAAAAACTGTTTTTT
CASSPLRGVREKLFF
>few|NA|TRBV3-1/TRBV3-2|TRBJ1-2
TGTGCCAGCAGCCAAGATGAACGGGTTGAGGGCTACACCTTC
CASSQDERVEGYTF
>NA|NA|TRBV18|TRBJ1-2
TGTGCCAGCTCACTGGGGACTCCCTATGGCTACACCTTC
CASSLGTPYGYTF
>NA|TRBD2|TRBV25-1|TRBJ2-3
TGTGCCAGCAGTGGCCTTGGCGGGGGAGGAACAGATACGCAGTATTTT
CASSGLGGGGTDTQYF
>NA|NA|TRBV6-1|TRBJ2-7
TGTGCCAGCAGTGAGGGGTCAGGGGAAGAGCAGTACTTC
CASSEGSGEEQYF
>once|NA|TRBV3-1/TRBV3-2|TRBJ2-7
TGTGCCAGCAGCCAAGTGGAGGGAGCCGAGCAGTACTTC
CASSQVEGAEQYF
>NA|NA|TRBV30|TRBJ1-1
TGTGCCTGGAGTCTCAGGGTGGCTGGCACTGAAGCTTTCTTT
CAWSLRVAGTEAFF
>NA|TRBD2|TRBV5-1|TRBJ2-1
TGCGCCAGCAGCTTGGTGGGGACTAGCGGGAGGGGGTACAATGAGCAGTTCTTC
CASSLVGTSGRGYNEQFF
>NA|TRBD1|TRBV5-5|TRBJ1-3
TGTGCCAGCAGCCGTCAGGGGGACGGAAACACCATATATTTT
CASSRQGDGNTIYF
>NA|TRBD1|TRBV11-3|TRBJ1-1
TGTGCCAGCAGCTTAGAACAGGGGAGCACTGAAGCTTTCTTT
CASSLEQGSTEAFF
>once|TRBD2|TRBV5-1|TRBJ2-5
TGCGCCAGCAGGGAAGGGGTAGCGGGCCAAGAGACCCAGTACTTC
CASREGVAGQETQYF
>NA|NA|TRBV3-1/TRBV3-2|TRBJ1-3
TGTGCCAGCAGCCAAGCCTGGGGAGTTGGAAACACCATATATTTT
CASSQAWGVGNTIYF
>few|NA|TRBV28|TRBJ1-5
TGTGCCAGCAGTTCGGAGCTGTATAGCAATCAGCCCCAGCATTTT
CASSSELYSNQPQHF
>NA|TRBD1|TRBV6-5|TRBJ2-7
TGTGCCAGCAGTTATCTCGGACAGGGCTACGAGCAGTACTTC
CASSYLGQGYEQYF
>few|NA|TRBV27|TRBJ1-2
TGTGCCAGCAGTGAGGGCGGTTCTAACTATGGCTACACCTTC
CASSEGGSNYGYTF
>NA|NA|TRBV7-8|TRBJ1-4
TGTGCCAGCAGTCTAGCCAGGGGCCCTAATGAAAAACTGTTTTTT
CASSLARGPNEKLFF
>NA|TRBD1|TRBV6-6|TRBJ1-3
TGTGCCAGCAGCCCCACGGACAGGGCTGGAAACACCATATATTTT
CASSPTDRAGNTIYF
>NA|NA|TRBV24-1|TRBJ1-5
TGTGCCACCAGCCAAATTAGCAATCAGCCCCAGCATTTT
CATSQISNQPQHF
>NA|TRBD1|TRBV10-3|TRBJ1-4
TGTGCCACCAAATCGGACAGGGATGATGAAAAACTGTTTTTT
CATKSDRDDEKLFF
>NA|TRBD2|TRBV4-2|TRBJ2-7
TGTGCCAGCAGCCAAGAGCCTAGCGGCTACTACGAGCAGTACTTC
CASSQEPSGYYEQYF
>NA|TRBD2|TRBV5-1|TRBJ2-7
TGCGCCAGCAGCCCTACTAGCGGGAGTGCGACCTACGAGCAGTACTTC
CASSPTSGSATYEQYF
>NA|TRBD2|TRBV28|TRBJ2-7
TGTGCCAGCAGCCGGGGGGGTGGACAAGACTACACCTACGAGCAGTACTTC
CASSRGGGQDYTYEQYF
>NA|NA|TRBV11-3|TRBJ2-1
TGTGCCAGCAGCTCCCCCCCCAGCTACAATGAGCAGTTCTTC
CASSSPPSYNEQFF
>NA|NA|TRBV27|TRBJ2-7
TGTGCCAGCAGTGGCACCCGGGACAACTACGAGCAGTACTTC
CASSGTRDNYEQYF
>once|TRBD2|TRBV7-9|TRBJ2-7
TGTGCCAGCAGCTTAGCAGTAGCGGGTATGGAGCAGTACTTC
CASSLAVAGMEQYF
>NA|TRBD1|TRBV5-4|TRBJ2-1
TGTGCCAGCAGCCCCGGTGGCTCCTCAGGGGGGCAGTTCTTC
CASSPGGSSGGQFF
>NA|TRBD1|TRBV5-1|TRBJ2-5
TGCGCCAGCAGCTTGGGGCAGGGGGCTGGAGAGACCCAGTACTTC
CASSLGQGAGETQYF
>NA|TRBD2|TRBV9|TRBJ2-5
TGTGCCAGCAGCGTAGGACTAGCGGGAGCGGAGACCCAGTACTTC
CASSVGLAGAETQYF
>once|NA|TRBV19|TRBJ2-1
TGTGCCAGTAGTATTCTAGACAATGAGCAGTTCTTC
CASSILDNEQFF
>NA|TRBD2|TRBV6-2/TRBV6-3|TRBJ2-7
TGTGCCAGCAGTTACGGGCTAGCGGGGGGGCTGTCCTACGAGCAGTACTTC
CASSYGLAGGLSYEQYF
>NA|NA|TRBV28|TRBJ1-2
TGTGCCAGCAGTCGTGAGATGCGGGGCTACACCTTC
CASSREMRGYTF
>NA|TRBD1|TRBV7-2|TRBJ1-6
TGTGCCAGCGGAACGACAGGGGGCATTTCACCCCTCCACTTT
CASGTTGGISPLHF
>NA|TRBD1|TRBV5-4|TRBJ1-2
TGTGCCAGCAGCTCTGGACAGGCCCTATCGATGGGCTACACCTTC
CASSSGQALSMGYTF
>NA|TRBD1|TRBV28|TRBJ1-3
TGTGCCAGCAGTATTCCGGGACAGGGGGCCTCTGGAAACACCATATATTTT
CASSIPGQGASGNTIYF
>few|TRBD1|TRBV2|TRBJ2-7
TGTGCCAGCAGCGTGGACAGGGGGACCTACGAGCAGTACTTC
CASSVDRGTYEQYF
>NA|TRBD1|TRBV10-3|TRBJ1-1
TGTGCCATCAGACAGGGGTTTGAAGCTTTCTTT
CAIRQGFEAFF
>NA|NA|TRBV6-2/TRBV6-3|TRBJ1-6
TGTGCCAGCAGTTATGGGGGCCTCAATTCACCCCTCCACTTT
CASSYGGLNSPLHF
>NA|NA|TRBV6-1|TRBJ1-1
TGTGCCAGCAGTGAAGTGGTTGGCAGGGAAGCTTTCTTT
CASSEVVGREAFF
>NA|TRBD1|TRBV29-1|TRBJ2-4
TGCAGCACCACGACAGGGGGCAAGGGCATTCAGTACTTC
CSTTTGGKGIQYF
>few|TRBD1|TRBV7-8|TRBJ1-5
TGTGCCAGCAGCTTATACGGAGAAGGGGGCCCTAGCAATCAGCCCCAGCATTTT
CASSLYGEGGPSNQPQHF